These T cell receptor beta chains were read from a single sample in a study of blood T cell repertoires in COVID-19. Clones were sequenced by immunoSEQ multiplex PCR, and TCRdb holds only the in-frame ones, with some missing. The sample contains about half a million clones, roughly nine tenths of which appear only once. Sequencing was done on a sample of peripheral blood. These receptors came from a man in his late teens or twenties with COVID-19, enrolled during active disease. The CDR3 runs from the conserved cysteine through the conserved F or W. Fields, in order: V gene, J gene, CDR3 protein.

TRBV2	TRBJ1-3	CASSNTGGTGNTIYF
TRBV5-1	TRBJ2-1	CASSLALTLSNEQFF
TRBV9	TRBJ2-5	CASSVVASGTETQYF
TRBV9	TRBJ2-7	CASSVVPTPLFGEQYF
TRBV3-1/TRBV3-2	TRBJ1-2	CASSQEGGGIYGYTF
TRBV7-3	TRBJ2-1	CASSLNPGYNEQFF
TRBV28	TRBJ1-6	CASSSPLSPLHF
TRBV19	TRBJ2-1	CASKGPGGGYNEQFF
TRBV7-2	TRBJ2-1	CASSPGIPVYNEQFF
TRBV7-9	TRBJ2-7	CASSDQGRGYEQYF
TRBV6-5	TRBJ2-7	CASHRGQTYEQYF
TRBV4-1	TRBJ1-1	CASSPTGGTEAFF
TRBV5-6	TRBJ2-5	CASSLVQLNQETQYF
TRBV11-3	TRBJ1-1	CASSLARGGAEAFF
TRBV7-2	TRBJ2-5	CASSLIVQQETQYF
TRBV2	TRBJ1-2	CASSEEQGAIEHGYTF